This entry lists 15 T cell receptor beta chains sequenced from one sample in a study of metastatic and nonmetastatic thyroid tumors. No treatment had been given to any patient before thyroid surgery. TCRdb re-analyzed the PCR reads using MiXCR. The sample has 30,000 to 35,000 clones; approximately 15% are singletons. The source material was blood. These receptors came from a male donor with papillary thyroid cancer or a benign thyroid nodule (not recorded which). Some clones in this sample may be carry-over from other donors' samples.

This chain uses TRBV20-1 with TRBJ2-2; D uncertain. CDR3 length equals 12 residues. Germline V gene data show CDR1 as DFQATT and CDR2 as SNEGSKA (reference sequence). V was clipped by 6 bases and J by 4 bases, with 9 bases between them. The CDR3 bases are TGCAGTGCCACTCTTACCACCGGGGAGCTGTTTTTT. Its translation is CSATLTTGELFF.

Concerning this clone: A junction boundary mismatches the germline segment, possibly from a read error. Different DNA sequences within this sample yield the same CDR3. V and J are TRBV9 and TRBJ2-7; 12 bases are shared with TRBD1. The CDR3 runs to 18 residues. CDR1 SGDLS and CDR2 YYNGEE come from the germline V gene. The CDR3 DNA reads TGTGCTAGCAGCGTGGGACAGGGGGCTCGGGAGAACACGGGCGAGCAGTACTTC. This codes for CASSVGQGARENTGEQYF.

This clone is medium-sized in the sample. This chain joins TRBV6-2 or TRBV6-3 and TRBJ2-2, with no clear D. Germline V gene data show CDR1 as MNHEY and CDR2 as SVGEGT. The V end lost 7 bases, the J end lost 7 bases, and 10 bases lay between the germline ends. This CDR3 spans 12 amino acids. CDR3 DNA: TGTGCCAGCAAGGATTTCAGCGGGGAGCTGTTTTTT. Protein: CASKDFSGELFF.

This clone has a count of ten or more. This chain uses TRBV27 with TRBJ2-2, with 7 bases aligning to TRBD2. This CDR3 has 15 residues. Germline CDR1 reads MNHEY; CDR2 reads SMNVEV (reference sequence). V shed 2 bases and J 6 bases; nucleotides not matched to a gene: 6. This CDR3 is CASSLGGGRPGELFF. The CDR3 DNA follows: TGTGCCAGCAGTTTAGGGGGGGGGAGGCCCGGGGAGCTGTTTTTT.

The table lists this clone with many counts. This chain connects TRBV9 to TRBJ2-1; D uncertain. This CDR3 spans 13 amino acids. Germline CDR1 reads SGDLS; CDR2 reads YYNGEE. The germline V and J ends were trimmed by 4 bases and 7 bases, with 12 bases remaining between them. The CDR3 sequence: CASSLRLGNEQFF. CDR3 DNA sequence: TGTGCCAGCAGCCTGCGGTTGGGGAATGAGCAGTTCTTC.

This clone has at least ten counts. The chain recombines TRBV7-8 with TRBJ2-2; D is ambiguous. There are 12 residues in the CDR3. Germline V CDR1 and CDR2: SGHVS, FQNEAQ. V lost 7 bases to trimming and J lost 4 bases, with 7 bases between them. The CDR3: CASILSTGELFF. The CDR3 DNA follows: TGTGCCAGCATCCTCAGCACCGGGGAGCTGTTTTTT.

The chain employs TRBV12-3 or TRBV12-4 and TRBJ2-6; possibly TRBD1 for D (6 bases). Trimming took 5 bases from V and 3 from J, leaving 11 bases between them. The CDR3 is made up of 15 amino acids. DNA of the CDR3: TGTGCCAGCAGTCGCACAGGGTTTGGGGCCAACGTCCTGACTTTC. Its protein is CASSRTGFGANVLTF.

Notes on this clone: One end of the junction does not line up with germline, which may come from a read error. This same CDR3 is encoded by further DNA sequences in the sample. The chain uses TRBV5-6 and TRBJ2-3, with 7 bases aligning to TRBD2. Germline loops: CDR1 SGHDT, CDR2 YYEEEE. This CDR3 has 15 amino acids. CDR3 region: CASSFEGGTTDTQYF. As DNA, the CDR3 is TGTGCCAGCAGCTTTGAGGGAGGGACCACAGATACACAGTATTTT.

There are many counts of this clone. J is TRBJ2-7 and V is TRBV2, with 8 bases fitting TRBD1. Germline V CDR1 and CDR2: SNHLY, FYNNEI. The CDR3 has 13 residues. The trim removed 7 bases at V and 1 base at J, leaving 3 bases unmatched. DNA for the CDR3: TGTGCCAGCATGCAGGGGGCATCCTACGAGCAGTACTTC. Translated: CASMQGASYEQYF.

This chain links TRBV10-2 with TRBJ2-7, with D unclear. The germline V and J ends were trimmed by 3 bases and 7 bases, with 10 bases remaining between them. The CDR3 loop spans 12 amino acids. Germline lookup yields CDR1 WSHSY and CDR2 SAAADI. CDR3 bases: TGCGCCAGCAGTGATTCGGTGTGGGAGCAGTACTTC. Residues: CASSDSVWEQYF.

This clone was counted many times. The J gene is TRBJ1-5, the V gene TRBV27, with D possibly matching TRBD1 (5 bases). The ends were cut back, 5 bases at V and 5 bases at J, with 16 bases in the middle. The CDR3 totals 15 residues. The germline gives CDR1 MNHEY, CDR2 SMNVEV (reference sequence). The CDR3 coding sequence is TGTGCCAGCAGTCGTGGCGGGACCGGGTATCAGCCCCAGCATTTT. As protein: CASSRGGTGYQPQHF.

This clone was recorded many times. The genes are TRBV24-1 and TRBJ2-3; TRBD2 might be the D (6 bases). Trimming cost V 1 base and J 3 bases, with 7 bases left between them. CDR3 size: 14 residues. The germline V gene has CDR1 KGHDR and CDR2 SFDVKD. CDR3 sequence (DNA): TGTGCCACCAGTGATTTCGGACTAACAGATACGCAGTATTTT. It yields the protein CATSDFGLTDTQYF.

The V and J genes are TRBV20-1 and TRBJ2-1; D possibly uses TRBD1 or TRBD2 (6 bases each). V was shortened by 7 bases and J by 7 bases, with 17 bases between the two germline ends. Germline V gene lookup returns CDR1 DFQATT and CDR2 SNEGSKA (reference sequence). This CDR3 is built from 13 residues. CDR3 protein: CSVGAWGRNEQFF. Here the CDR3 DNA reads TGCAGTGTGGGGGCGTGGGGGAGGAATGAGCAGTTCTTC.

This clone was counted many times. This chain connects TRBV10-3 to TRBJ2-5, with D perhaps assigned TRBD1 or TRBD2 (5 bases each). V dropped 6 bases and J dropped 5 bases, with 13 bases sitting between them. The V gene's germline CDR1 is ENHRY and CDR2 SYGVKD. This CDR3 region has 13 residues. CDR3: CAISRDPGETQYF. The CDR3 nucleotides read TGTGCCATCAGCCGGGACCCAGGGGAGACCCAGTACTTC.

The chain couples TRBV7-9 to TRBJ2-5; tentative D call: TRBD1 (6 bases). There are 15 residues in the CDR3. Per germline, CDR1 SEHNR and CDR2 FQNEAQ (reference sequence). The V and J ends lost 6 bases and 0 bases respectively, with 14 bases between them. The DNA of the CDR3 is TGTGCCAGCAGTACAGGACAGCCGTACCAAGAGACCCAGTACTTC. Translated, it gives CASSTGQPYQETQYF.